A single sample gave rise to the 27 T cell receptor beta chains below, sequenced in a study of T cell responses to AZD1222 COVID-19 vaccine. The protocol was immunoSEQ multiplex PCR, while the TCRdb copy is restricted to in-frame clones and leaves out a portion. The sample has about 190,000 clones, around 94% seen once. Material: peripheral blood, obtained on day 0 of AZD1222 vaccination. The receptors shown here come from an adult in good health.

The rearrangement links TRBV19 to TRBJ1-6, with TRBD1 identical over 7 bases. Germline V gene lookup returns CDR1 LNHDA and CDR2 SQIVND (reference sequence). With 5 bases clipped from V and 9 bases from J, the junction kept 13 bases outside the gene matches. The CDR3 is 16 amino acids. CDR3 region: CASSPGWTRGGSPLHF. The CDR3 DNA reads TGTGCCAGTAGTCCTGGCTGGACCAGGGGGGGTTCACCCCTCCACTTT.

The chain combines TRBV20-1 with TRBJ1-3; unclear D gene. The germline gives CDR1 DFQATT, CDR2 SNEGSKA (reference sequence). The CDR3 covers 13 residues. Trimming removed 3 bases from V and 4 bases from J, with 10 bases in between. CDR3 residues: CSASKLSGNTIYF. CDR3 sequence (DNA): TGCAGTGCTAGTAAATTAAGCGGAAACACCATATATTTT.

CDR3 in amino acids: CASSYGGGTQPQHF. In DNA, the CDR3 is TGTGCCAGCAGTTACGGGGGGGGCACTCAGCCCCAGCATTTT. This chain connects TRBV6-2 or TRBV6-3 to TRBJ1-5, with D possibly being TRBD1 (6 bases). With 2 bases removed from V and 6 bases from J, the gap between germline ends came to 11 bases. CDR1 and CDR2 from the germline V gene are MNHEY and SVGEGT. The CDR3 totals 14 residues.

This chain uses TRBV5-4 with TRBJ2-7; the D gene is possibly TRBD2 (6 bases). CDR1 and CDR2 (germline): SGHNT, YYREEE (reference sequence). This CDR3 is built from 16 residues. The ends were cut back, 0 bases at V and 1 base at J, with 14 bases in the middle. The CDR3 sequence is CASSLGSGLKSYEQYF. In nucleotides, the CDR3 is TGTGCCAGCAGCTTGGGTAGCGGCCTTAAATCCTACGAGCAGTACTTC.

The CDR3 loop is CARSYSSSYNEQFF. CDR3 coding DNA: TGTGCCAGAAGCTACAGTAGCTCCTACAATGAGCAGTTCTTC. The rearrangement uses TRBV5-3 and TRBJ2-1; D is undetermined. TRBV5-3 is known as an ORF, though its function is uncertain. This CDR3 region has 14 residues. The V and J ends lost 3 bases and 0 bases respectively, with 7 bases between them.

The rearrangement uses TRBV19 and TRBJ2-1; D is possibly TRBD1 (6 bases). This CDR3 spans 16 amino acids. The V and J ends lost 6 bases and 0 bases respectively, with 15 bases between them. Per the germline V gene, CDR1 is LNHDA and CDR2 is SQIVND (reference sequence). CDR3 sequence: CASSLFQGHSYNEQFF. In DNA form, the CDR3 reads TGTGCCAGTAGCCTCTTCCAGGGGCACTCCTACAATGAGCAGTTCTTC. Variable domain in full (rest from reference TRBV19 and TRBJ2-1): DGGITQSPKYLFRKEGQNVTLSCEQNLNHDAMYWYRQDPGQGLRLIYYSQIVNDFQKGDIAEGYSVSREKKESFPLTVTSAQKNPTAFYLCASSLFQGHSYNEQFFGPGTRLTVL.

The CDR3 DNA is TGTGCCAGTAGTCAAAACCCACTCCTAGCGTACGAGCAGTACTTC. This translates into CASSQNPLLAYEQYF. The genes are TRBV19 and TRBJ2-7; possibly TRBD2 for D (6 bases). V dropped 5 bases and J dropped 4 bases, with 18 bases sitting between them. This CDR3 has 15 residues. The germline V gene encodes CDR1 LNHDA and CDR2 SQIVND (reference sequence).

This rearrangement joins TRBV3-1 (or the pseudogene TRBV3-2) to TRBJ2-1; 7 bases line up with TRBD2. Trimming at V came to 5 bases and at J to 6 bases, leaving 10 bases not matched to a gene. Germline V gene sequence: CDR1 LGHDT, CDR2 YNNKEL (reference sequence). CDR3 length: 15 amino acids. The CDR3, as DNA: TGTGCCAGCAGCGTCAGCGGGGTCCTACTCAATGAGCAGTTCTTC. Its protein is CASSVSGVLLNEQFF.

This chain joins TRBV5-4 and TRBJ2-7, with D possibly called TRBD1 or TRBD2 (5 bases each). This CDR3 is built from 14 residues. CDR1 SGHNT and CDR2 YYREEE come from the germline V gene (reference sequence). Trimming shortened V by 3 bases and J by 0 bases, and 10 bases separated the two germline ends. This chain's CDR3 is CASSSPGSSYEQYF. The CDR3, as DNA: TGTGCCAGCAGCTCCCCAGGGAGCTCCTACGAGCAGTACTTC.

This clone was counted once. The chain recombines TRBV12-3 or TRBV12-4 with TRBJ1-2, with D hard to call. Between the trimmed V and J ends, which lost 3 bases and 0 bases, there was a span of 5 bases. CDR3 length: 13 amino acids. The CDR3 protein is CASSFVPNYGYTF. Written as DNA, the CDR3 is TGTGCCAGCAGTTTTGTTCCTAACTATGGCTACACCTTC.

The CDR3, as DNA: TGTGCCAGCAGCCAAGATATTCACAGCACAGATACGCAGTATTTT. Its translation: CASSQDIHSTDTQYF. The chain combines TRBV3-1 (or the pseudogene TRBV3-2) with TRBJ2-3; no clear D. The germline V gene encodes CDR1 LGHDT and CDR2 YNNKEL (reference sequence). Trimming removed 0 bases from V and 0 bases from J, with 7 bases in between. This CDR3 region has 15 residues.

The J gene is TRBJ1-1, the V gene TRBV3-1 (or the pseudogene TRBV3-2); D not resolved. This CDR3 has 14 residues. Germline CDR1 LGHDT, CDR2 YNNKEL (reference sequence). V was trimmed by 6 bases and J by 3 bases, leaving 14 bases between them. The CDR3 is CASRGNRRDTEAFF. CDR3 nucleotide sequence: TGTGCCAGCAGGGGCAACCGAAGGGACACTGAAGCTTTCTTT.

The chain links TRBV12-3 or TRBV12-4 to TRBJ1-3, with D tentatively TRBD1 (5 bases). The CDR3 contains 13 residues. Trimming cost V 8 bases and J 3 bases, with 11 bases left between them. In nucleotides, the CDR3 is TGTGCCAGCTCCGGGGGGTATGGAAACACCATATATTTT. Amino acids: CASSGGYGNTIYF.

The chain links TRBV7-9 to TRBJ2-1; D possibly corresponds to TRBD2 (7 bases). The CDR3 length is 15 residues. With 5 bases removed from V and 4 bases from J, the gap between germline ends came to 15 bases. Germline values: CDR1 SEHNR, CDR2 FQNEAQ (reference sequence). Written as DNA, the CDR3 is TGTGCCAGCAGCCCCGGGGGGCGGCTATACAATGAGCAGTTCTTC. Protein product: CASSPGGRLYNEQFF.

The CDR3 is CASSYAPRQGSQHF. CDR3 coding DNA: TGTGCCAGCAGTTACGCCCCGAGGCAGGGCAGCCAGCATTTT. The rearrangement joins TRBV6-2 or TRBV6-3 to TRBJ1-5; D might be TRBD1 (5 bases). The V end was cut by 2 bases, the J end by 12 bases, with 17 bases between. CDR1 and CDR2 (germline): MNHEY, SVGEGT. The CDR3 loop spans 14 amino acids.

This chain links TRBV7-9 with TRBJ1-1; D gene uncertain. V was shortened by 5 bases and J by 11 bases, with 15 bases between the two germline ends. This CDR3 spans 12 amino acids. Germline loops: CDR1 SEHNR, CDR2 FQNEAQ (reference sequence). The CDR3 here is CASSPRTAAAFF. CDR3 in DNA: TGTGCCAGCAGCCCACGGACCGCGGCCGCTTTCTTT.

The chain combines TRBV27 with TRBJ1-5; no definite D call. Germline assignment: CDR1 MNHEY and CDR2 SMNVEV (reference sequence). This CDR3 contains 13 residues. V lost 5 bases, J lost 5 bases, and 10 bases lay in between. CDR3 bases: TGTGCCAGCAGTCTGAAGGAATATCAGCCCCAGCATTTT. Translation gives CASSLKEYQPQHF.

The chain uses TRBV7-9 and TRBJ2-1; D is unclear. The germline V and J ends were trimmed by 1 base and 6 bases, with 1 base remaining between them. The V gene's germline CDR1 is SEHNR and CDR2 FQNEAQ (reference sequence). The CDR3 spans 11 residues. CDR3 bases: TGTGCCAGCAGCTTAGGCAATGAGCAGTTCTTC. It yields the protein CASSLGNEQFF. Using reference TRBV7-9 and TRBJ2-1 for the parts outside the CDR3, the full variable domain is DTGVSQNPRHKITKRGQNVTFRCDPISEHNRLYWYRQTLGQGPEFLTYFQNEAQLEKSRLLSDRFSAERPKGSFSTLEIQRTEQGDSAMYLCASSLGNEQFFGPGTRLTVL.

CDR3 in DNA: TGCGCCAGCAGCTTGGAGTGGAGCTCCTACAATGAGCAGTTCTTC. This translates into CASSLEWSSYNEQFF. The gene calls are TRBV5-1 and TRBJ2-1, with D unclear. This CDR3 has 15 amino acids. Germline V gene sequence: CDR1 SGHRS, CDR2 YFSETQ. V gave up 0 bases and J gave up 0 bases, with 7 bases separating them.

V is TRBV2 and J is TRBJ1-5, with D perhaps TRBD1 (6 bases). The CDR3 has 13 amino acids. The V and J ends lost 8 bases and 3 bases respectively, with 11 bases between them. The germline V gene encodes CDR1 SNHLY and CDR2 FYNNEI. The chain's CDR3 is CASDDRFNQPQHF. The CDR3 DNA sequence: TGTGCCAGCGATGACAGGTTCAATCAGCCCCAGCATTTT. Using reference TRBV2 and TRBJ1-5 for the parts outside the CDR3, the full variable domain is EPEVTQTPSHQVTQMGQEVILRCVPISNHLYFYWYRQILGQKVEFLVSFYNNEISEKSEIFDDQFSVERPDGSNFTLKIRSTKLEDSAMYFCASDDRFNQPQHFGDGTRLSIL.

This chain uses TRBV28 with TRBJ1-4; D not certain. This CDR3 has 13 amino acids. CDR1 is MDHEN and CDR2 is SYDVKM in the germline V gene. V dropped 3 bases and J dropped 5 bases, with 7 bases sitting between them. The CDR3 coding sequence is TGTGCCAGCAGTTTTCGGCGGAATGAAAAACTGTTTTTT. Its protein product is CASSFRRNEKLFF.

The gene calls are TRBV15 and TRBJ1-5; no firm D call. The germline CDR1 and CDR2 sequences are LNHNV and YYDKDF (reference sequence). The CDR3 is 14 residues long. V gave up 0 bases and J gave up 1 base, with 4 bases separating them. This CDR3 reads CATSRESSNQPQHF. The CDR3 DNA reads as TGTGCCACCAGCAGAGAATCCAGCAATCAGCCCCAGCATTTT.

V and J are TRBV11-2 and TRBJ1-3, with unresolved D. V lost 3 bases and J 3 bases, leaving 9 bases between the germline ends. The CDR3 contains 14 residues. The germline V gene encodes CDR1 SGHAT and CDR2 FQNNGV. CDR3 bases: TGTGCCAGCAGCTTGAACCGGATTGGAAACACCATATATTTT. The encoded protein is CASSLNRIGNTIYF.

This chain connects TRBV9 to TRBJ1-2; D not certain. Trimming removed 3 bases at V and 1 base at J, with 10 bases between. This CDR3 is built from 14 residues. CDR1 and CDR2 from the germline V gene are SGDLS and YYNGEE. CDR3 protein: CASSAPRSNYGYTF. Written as DNA, the CDR3 is TGTGCCAGCAGCGCCCCCAGGAGTAACTATGGCTACACCTTC.

This clone was observed a single time. The genes are TRBV27 and TRBJ1-1; the match to TRBD1 covers 8 bases. V gave up 5 bases and J gave up 3 bases; unmatched junction bases: 11. The germline CDR1 and CDR2 sequences are MNHEY and SMNVEV (reference sequence). This CDR3 contains 16 residues. The CDR3 loop is CASSAGQGMGYTEAFF. In nucleotides, the CDR3 is TGTGCCAGCAGTGCCGGACAGGGAATGGGATACACTGAAGCTTTCTTT.

This sequence joins TRBV3-1 (or the pseudogene TRBV3-2) and TRBJ2-1, with D perhaps matching TRBD2 (6 bases). The germline V gene encodes CDR1 LGHDT and CDR2 YNNKEL (reference sequence). The CDR3 length is 14 residues. Trimming cost V 7 bases and J 9 bases, with 19 bases left between them. CDR3 DNA sequence: TGTGCCAGCACCCGTCGAGGCGGGGTTGGTGAGCAGTTCTTC. This encodes CASTRRGGVGEQFF.

To note about this clone: Other DNA sequences of this sample code for an identical CDR3. This chain links TRBV28 with TRBJ2-7; TRBD1 might be the D (6 bases). From germline, CDR1 is MDHEN and CDR2 SYDVKM. V lost 7 bases and J 5 bases, leaving 12 bases between the germline ends. The CDR3 has 12 amino acids. The CDR3 is CASKAGVHEQYF. The CDR3 bases are TGTGCCAGCAAAGCAGGGGTCCACGAGCAGTACTTC.